This T cell receptor beta chain was obtained from a study of blood T cells in healthy people across ages. Points from the study as a whole: Roughly linear age-related decline in beta diversity appeared, significant by age roughly 40.

For the second PCR, which ran for 7 to 11 cycles, a sample-barcoded 5' primer and a J-beta primer mix were used. MiXCR, applied by TCRdb to the 5' RACE reads, yields one record per CDR3 protein. Among roughly 800,000 distinct CDR3 sequences, roughly 50% were seen once, and the ten largest hold approximately 20%. Germline V gives CDR1 SGHRS, CDR2 YFSETQ. The CDR3 has 16 amino acids. V lost 1 base and J lost 4; bases outside the gene matches: 10. Turning to this clonotype: Its antigen is unidentified.

Input material: blood. This receptor was obtained from a man aged 30 to 45 in good health. The chain couples TRBV5-1 to TRBJ2-5; TRBD2 agrees at 7 bases. The CDR3 loop reads CASSLQTSRSGETQYF. CDR3 DNA sequence: TGCGCCAGCAGCTTGCAGACTAGCAGATCGGGAGAGACCCAGTACTTC.